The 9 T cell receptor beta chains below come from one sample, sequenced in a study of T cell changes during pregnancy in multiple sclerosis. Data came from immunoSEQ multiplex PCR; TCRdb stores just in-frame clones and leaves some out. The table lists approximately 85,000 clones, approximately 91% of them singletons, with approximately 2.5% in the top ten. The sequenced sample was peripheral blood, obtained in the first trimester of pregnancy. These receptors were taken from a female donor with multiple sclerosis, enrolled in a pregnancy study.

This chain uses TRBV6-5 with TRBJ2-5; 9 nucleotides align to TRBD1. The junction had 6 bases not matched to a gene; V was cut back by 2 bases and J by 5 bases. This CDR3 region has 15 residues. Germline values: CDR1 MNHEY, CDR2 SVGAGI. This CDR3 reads CASSYGQGREETQYF. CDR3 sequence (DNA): TGTGCCAGCAGTTACGGACAGGGGCGCGAGGAGACCCAGTACTTC.

CDR3 sequence (DNA): TGTGCCAGTCATCCAGGGAAGGCTGGGGCCAACGTCCTGACTTTC. Translated, it gives CASHPGKAGANVLTF. The chain is built from TRBV19 and TRBJ2-6; maybe TRBD1 (5 bases). The germline gives CDR1 LNHDA, CDR2 SQIVND (reference sequence). The CDR3 has 15 amino acids. V lost 8 bases and J lost 2, with 13 bases in between.

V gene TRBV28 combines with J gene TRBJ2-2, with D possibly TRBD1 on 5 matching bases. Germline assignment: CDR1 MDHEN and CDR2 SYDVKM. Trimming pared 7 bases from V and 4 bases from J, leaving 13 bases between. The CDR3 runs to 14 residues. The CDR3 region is CASTKGQGTGELFF. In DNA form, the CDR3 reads TGTGCCAGCACGAAGGGGCAGGGCACCGGGGAGCTGTTTTTT.

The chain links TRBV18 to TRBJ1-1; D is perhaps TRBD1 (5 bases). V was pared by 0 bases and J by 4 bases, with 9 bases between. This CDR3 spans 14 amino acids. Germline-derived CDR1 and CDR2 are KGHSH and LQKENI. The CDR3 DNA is TGTGCCAGCTCACCACCGAAGGGACTCACTGAAGCTTTCTTT. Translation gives CASSPPKGLTEAFF.

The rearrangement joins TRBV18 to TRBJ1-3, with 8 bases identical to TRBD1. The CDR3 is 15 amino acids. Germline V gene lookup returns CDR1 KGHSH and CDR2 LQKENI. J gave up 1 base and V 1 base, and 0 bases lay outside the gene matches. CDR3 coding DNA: TGTGCCAGCTCACCACGACAGGGGTCTGGAAACACCATATATTTT. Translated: CASSPRQGSGNTIYF. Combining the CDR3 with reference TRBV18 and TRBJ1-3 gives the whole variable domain NAGVMQNPRHLVRRRGQEARLRCSPMKGHSHVYWYRQLPEEGLKFMVYLQKENIIDESGMPKERFSAEFPKEGPSILRIQQVVRGDSAAYFCASSPRQGSGNTIYFGEGSWLTVV.

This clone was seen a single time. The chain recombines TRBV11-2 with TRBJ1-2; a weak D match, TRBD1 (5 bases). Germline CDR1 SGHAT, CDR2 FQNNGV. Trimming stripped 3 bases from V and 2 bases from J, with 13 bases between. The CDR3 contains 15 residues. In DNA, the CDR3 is TGTGCCAGCAGCTTGGCGGGGGGTAGGAACTATGGCTACACCTTC. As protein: CASSLAGGRNYGYTF.

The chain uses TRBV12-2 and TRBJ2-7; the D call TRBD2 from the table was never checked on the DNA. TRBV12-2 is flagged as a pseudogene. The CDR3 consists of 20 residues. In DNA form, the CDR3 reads TGTGCAAGTCGCTTTAGACGACTAGCGGGAGGACTAACCACATGGTACGAGCAGTACTTC. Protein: CASRFRRLAGGLTTWYEQYF.

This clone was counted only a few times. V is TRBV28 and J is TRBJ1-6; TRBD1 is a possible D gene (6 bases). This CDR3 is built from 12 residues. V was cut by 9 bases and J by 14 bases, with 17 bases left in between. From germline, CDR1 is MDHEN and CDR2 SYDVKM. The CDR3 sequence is CASRMNRETLHF. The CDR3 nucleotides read TGTGCCAGTCGGATGAACAGGGAAACCCTCCACTTT.

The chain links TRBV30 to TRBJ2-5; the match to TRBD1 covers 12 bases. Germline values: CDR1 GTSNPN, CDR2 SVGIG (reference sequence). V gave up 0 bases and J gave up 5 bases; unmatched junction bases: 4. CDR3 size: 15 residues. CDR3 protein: CAWSVGTGGAETQYF. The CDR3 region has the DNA TGTGCCTGGAGTGTGGGGACAGGGGGCGCGGAGACCCAGTACTTC.